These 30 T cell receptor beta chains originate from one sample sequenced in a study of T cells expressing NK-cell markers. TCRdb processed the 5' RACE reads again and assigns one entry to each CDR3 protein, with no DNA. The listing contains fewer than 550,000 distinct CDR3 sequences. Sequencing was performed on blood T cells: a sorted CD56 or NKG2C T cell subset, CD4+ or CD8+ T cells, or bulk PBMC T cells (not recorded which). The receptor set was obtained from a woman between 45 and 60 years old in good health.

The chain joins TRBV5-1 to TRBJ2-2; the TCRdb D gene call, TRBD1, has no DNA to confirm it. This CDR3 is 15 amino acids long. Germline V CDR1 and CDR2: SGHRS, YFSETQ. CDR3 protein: CASSLISRGTGELFF. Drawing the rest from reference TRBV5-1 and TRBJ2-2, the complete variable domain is KAGVTQTPRYLIKTRGQQVTLSCSPISGHRSVSWYQQTPGQGLQFLFEYFSETQRNKGNFPGRFSGRQFSNSRSEMNVSTLELGDSALYLCASSLISRGTGELFFGEGSRLTVL.

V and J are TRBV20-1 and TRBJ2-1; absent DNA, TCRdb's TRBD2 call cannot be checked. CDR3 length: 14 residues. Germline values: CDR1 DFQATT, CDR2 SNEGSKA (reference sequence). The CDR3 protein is CSATSGWADNEQFF.

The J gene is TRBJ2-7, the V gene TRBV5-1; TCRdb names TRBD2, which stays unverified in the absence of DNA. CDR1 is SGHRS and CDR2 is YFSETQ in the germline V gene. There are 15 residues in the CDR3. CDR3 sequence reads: CASSLLAGGNYEQYF.

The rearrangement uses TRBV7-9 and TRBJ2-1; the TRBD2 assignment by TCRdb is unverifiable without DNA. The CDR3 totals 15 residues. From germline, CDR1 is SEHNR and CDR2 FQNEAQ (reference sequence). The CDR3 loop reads CASSEPSGSAREQFF.

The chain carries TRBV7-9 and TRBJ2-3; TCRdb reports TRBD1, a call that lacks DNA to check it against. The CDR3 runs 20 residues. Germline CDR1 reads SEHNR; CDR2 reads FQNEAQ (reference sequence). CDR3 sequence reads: CASSQGVRDRGPLSTDTQYF.

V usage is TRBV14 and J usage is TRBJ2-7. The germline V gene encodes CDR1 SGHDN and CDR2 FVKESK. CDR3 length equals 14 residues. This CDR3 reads CASSQDPFSYEQYF.

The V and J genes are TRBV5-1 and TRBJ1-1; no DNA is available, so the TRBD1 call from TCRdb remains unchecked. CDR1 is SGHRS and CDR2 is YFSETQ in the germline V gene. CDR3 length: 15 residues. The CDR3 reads CASSGGHPSNTEAFF.

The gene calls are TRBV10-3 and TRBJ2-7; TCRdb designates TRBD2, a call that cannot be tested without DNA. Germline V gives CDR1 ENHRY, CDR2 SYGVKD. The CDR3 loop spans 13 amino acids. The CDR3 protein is CAIRPGGSGEQYF.

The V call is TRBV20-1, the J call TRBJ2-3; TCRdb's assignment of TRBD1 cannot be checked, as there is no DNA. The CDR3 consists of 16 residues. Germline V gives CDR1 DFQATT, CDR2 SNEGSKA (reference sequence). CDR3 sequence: CSASRGQYQSTDTQYF.

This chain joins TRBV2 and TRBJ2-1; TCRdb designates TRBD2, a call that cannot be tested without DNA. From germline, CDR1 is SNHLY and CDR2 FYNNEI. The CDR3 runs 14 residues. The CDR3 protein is CANGLGAGPNEQFF.

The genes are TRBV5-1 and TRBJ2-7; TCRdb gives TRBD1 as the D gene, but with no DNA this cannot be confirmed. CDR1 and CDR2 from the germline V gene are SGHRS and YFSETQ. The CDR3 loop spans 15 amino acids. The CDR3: CASSLVGRGGYEQYF.

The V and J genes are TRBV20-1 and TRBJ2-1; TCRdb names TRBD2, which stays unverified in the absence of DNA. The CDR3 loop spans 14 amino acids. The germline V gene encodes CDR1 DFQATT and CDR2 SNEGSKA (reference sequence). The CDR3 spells CSARRLNSEDEQFF.

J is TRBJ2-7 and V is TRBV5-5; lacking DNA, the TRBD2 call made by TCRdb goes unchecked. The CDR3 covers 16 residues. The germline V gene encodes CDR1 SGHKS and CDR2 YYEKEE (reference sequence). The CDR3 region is CASSLEGGGPSYEQYF. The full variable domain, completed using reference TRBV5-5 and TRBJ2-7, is DAGVTQSPTHLIKTRGQQVTLRCSPISGHKSVSWYQQVLGQGPQFIFQYYEKEERGRGNFPDRFSARQFPNYSSELNVNALLLGDSALYLCASSLEGGGPSYEQYFGPGTRLTVT.

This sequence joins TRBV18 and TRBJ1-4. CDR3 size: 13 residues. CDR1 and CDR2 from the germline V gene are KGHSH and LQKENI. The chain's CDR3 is CASSPKREEKLFF.

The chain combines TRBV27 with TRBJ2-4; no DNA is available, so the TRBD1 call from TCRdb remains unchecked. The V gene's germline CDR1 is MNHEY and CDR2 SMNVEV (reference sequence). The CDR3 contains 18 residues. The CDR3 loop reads CASSLVPGQGSAKNIQYF.

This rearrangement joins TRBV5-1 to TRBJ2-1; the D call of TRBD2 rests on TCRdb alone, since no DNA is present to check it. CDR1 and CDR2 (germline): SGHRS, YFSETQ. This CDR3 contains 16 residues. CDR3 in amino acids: CASSGGMLLGNNEQFF.

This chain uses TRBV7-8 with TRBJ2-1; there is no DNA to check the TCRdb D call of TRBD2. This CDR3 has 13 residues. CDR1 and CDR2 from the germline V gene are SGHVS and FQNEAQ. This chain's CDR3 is CASSPGLAREQFF.

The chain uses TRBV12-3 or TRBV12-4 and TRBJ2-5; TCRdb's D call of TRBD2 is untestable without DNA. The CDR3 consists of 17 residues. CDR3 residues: CASGRLAGVGIKETQYF.

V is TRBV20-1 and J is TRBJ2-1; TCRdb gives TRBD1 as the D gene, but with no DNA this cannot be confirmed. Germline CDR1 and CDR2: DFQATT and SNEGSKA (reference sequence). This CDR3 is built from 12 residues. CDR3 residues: CSADSTGDEQFF.

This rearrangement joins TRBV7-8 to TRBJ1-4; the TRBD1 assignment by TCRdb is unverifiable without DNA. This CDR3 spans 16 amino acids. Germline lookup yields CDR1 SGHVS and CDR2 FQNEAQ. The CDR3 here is CASSLSGTGGNEKLFF.

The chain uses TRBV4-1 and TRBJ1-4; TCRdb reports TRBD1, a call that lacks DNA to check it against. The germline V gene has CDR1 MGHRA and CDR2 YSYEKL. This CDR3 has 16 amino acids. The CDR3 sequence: CASSQVGRGENEKLFF.

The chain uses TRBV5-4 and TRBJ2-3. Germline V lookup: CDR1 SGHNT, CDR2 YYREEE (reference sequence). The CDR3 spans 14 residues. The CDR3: CASRWGTGTDTQYF. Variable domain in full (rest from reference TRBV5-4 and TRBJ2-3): ETGVTQSPTHLIKTRGQQVTLRCSSQSGHNTVSWYQQALGQGPQFIFQYYREEENGRGNFPPRFSGLQFPNYSSELNVNALELDDSALYLCASRWGTGTDTQYFGPGTRLTVL.

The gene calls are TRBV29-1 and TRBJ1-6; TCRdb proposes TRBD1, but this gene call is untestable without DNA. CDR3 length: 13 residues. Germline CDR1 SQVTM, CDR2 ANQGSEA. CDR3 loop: CSVRDRADSPLHF.

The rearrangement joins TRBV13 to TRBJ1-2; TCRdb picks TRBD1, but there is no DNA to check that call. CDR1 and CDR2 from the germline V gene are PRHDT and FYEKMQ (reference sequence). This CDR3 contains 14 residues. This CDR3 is CASSLFGGHYGYTF.

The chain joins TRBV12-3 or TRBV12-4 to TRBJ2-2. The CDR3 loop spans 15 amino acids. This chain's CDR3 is CASSSRGGNTGELFF.

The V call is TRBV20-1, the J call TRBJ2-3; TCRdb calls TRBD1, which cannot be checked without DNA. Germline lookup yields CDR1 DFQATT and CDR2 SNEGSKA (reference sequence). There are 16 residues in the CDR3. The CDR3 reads CSVRTGTGGPGDTQYF.

CDR3 residues: CASSPGGLRDTQYF. This rearrangement joins TRBV5-1 to TRBJ2-3; the TCRdb call, TRBD1, lacks DNA for checking. Per germline, CDR1 SGHRS and CDR2 YFSETQ. This CDR3 region has 14 residues.

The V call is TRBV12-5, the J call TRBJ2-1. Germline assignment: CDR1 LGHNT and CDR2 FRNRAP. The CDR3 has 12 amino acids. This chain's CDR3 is CATGRGYNEQFF.

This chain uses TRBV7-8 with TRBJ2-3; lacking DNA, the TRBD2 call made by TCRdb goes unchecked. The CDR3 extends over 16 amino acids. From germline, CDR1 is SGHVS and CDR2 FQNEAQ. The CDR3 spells CASSLDMAGYTDTQYF.

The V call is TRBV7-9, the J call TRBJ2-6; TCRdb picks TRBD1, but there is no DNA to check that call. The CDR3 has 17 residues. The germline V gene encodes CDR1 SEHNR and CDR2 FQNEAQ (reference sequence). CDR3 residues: CASSSSTGIAGANVLTF.